This TCR beta chain was found in a study of cytomegalovirus exposure and HLA in healthy donors. Study background: Inside one of the first data releases sat about 85 million unique TCRs taken from HLA-typed donors.

This clone was counted once. Its target is not known. 13 Jbeta primers and 60 Vbeta primers were used for the PCR. Clones were read by immunoSEQ multiplex PCR, and TCRdb kept only the in-frame ones, dropping some. The sample lists roughly 120,000 clones; roughly four fifths were seen once. V gave up 6 bases and J gave up 0 bases; unmatched junction bases: 6. The CDR3 spans 14 residues. CDR1 and CDR2 (germline): SGHRS, YFSETQ. Study results and caveats: Within an earlier analysis, most TCR beta V segments proved productive either about 90% or about 30% of the time. Later analysis revealed greater clonal expansion in HLA-associated TCR beta chains than in equally common others. Common viral pathogens were later found to be apparently linked to several of the most significant clusters.

The sequenced sample consisted of PBMCs. The chain links TRBV5-1 to TRBJ2-7; 7 bases fit TRBD2. The TCR was taken from a man aged 45 to 65 in good health and CMV-seropositive. This CDR3 is CASTPGGSSYEQYF. The CDR3 DNA reads as TGCGCCAGCACCCCGGGCGGGAGCTCCTACGAGCAGTACTTC.